A selection of T cell receptor beta chains follows, all from one sample in a study of blood T cell repertoires in COVID-19. Produced via immunoSEQ multiplex PCR; TCRdb's table is partial and in-frame only. The sample carries about 160,000 clones, roughly 83% recorded once. The sequenced material came from peripheral blood. These receptors came from a woman older than 75 with active or convalescent COVID-19. Each CDR3 is given with its conserved first and last residue. The order of the fields is V gene, J gene, D gene, clone size, CDR3 protein, CDR3 DNA. D genes are given only for firm matches. Size tells how often a clone was seen (once, few, many) or the class of an expanded clone, and some rows leave it out.

V gene: TRBV7-9
J gene: TRBJ1-2
D gene: .
clone size: .
CDR3 protein: CASSSQAGVGGYTF
CDR3 DNA: TGTGCCAGCAGCTCACAGGCGGGGGTCGGCGGCTACACCTTC

V gene: TRBV18
J gene: TRBJ1-2
D gene: TRBD1
clone size: .
CDR3 protein: CASSESGTGGGLYGYTF
CDR3 DNA: TGTGCCAGCTCAGAATCCGGGACAGGTGGGGGCCTCTATGGCTACACCTTC

V gene: TRBV10-3
J gene: TRBJ1-1
D gene: TRBD1
clone size: .
CDR3 protein: CATKQGADTEAFF
CDR3 DNA: TGTGCCACCAAACAGGGGGCAGATACTGAAGCTTTCTTT

V gene: TRBV5-1
J gene: TRBJ2-1
D gene: TRBD1
clone size: .
CDR3 protein: CASSLGQGANEQFF
CDR3 DNA: TGCGCCAGCAGCTTGGGACAGGGTGCCAATGAGCAGTTCTTC

V gene: TRBV4-3
J gene: TRBJ1-2
D gene: .
clone size: few
CDR3 protein: CASSQVTQGRDGYTF
CDR3 DNA: TGCGCCAGCAGCCAAGTCACTCAGGGAAGGGATGGCTACACCTTC

V gene: TRBV12-3/TRBV12-4
J gene: TRBJ1-3
D gene: TRBD1
clone size: once
CDR3 protein: CASRTGVGNTIYF
CDR3 DNA: TGTGCCAGCAGAACAGGGGTTGGAAACACCATATATTTT

V gene: TRBV7-6
J gene: TRBJ2-1
D gene: .
clone size: .
CDR3 protein: CASSFPTGDGSYNEQFF
CDR3 DNA: TGTGCCAGCAGTTTTCCTACAGGTGACGGCTCCTACAATGAGCAGTTCTTC

V gene: TRBV7-2
J gene: TRBJ1-1
D gene: TRBD1
clone size: .
CDR3 protein: CASSLGTGAGEAFF
CDR3 DNA: TGTGCCAGCAGCCTCGGGACAGGGGCCGGTGAAGCTTTCTTT

V gene: TRBV19
J gene: TRBJ1-5
D gene: TRBD1
clone size: .
CDR3 protein: CASRGTVNQPQHF
CDR3 DNA: TGTGCCAGTCGAGGGACAGTTAATCAGCCCCAGCATTTT

V gene: TRBV7-2
J gene: TRBJ2-1
D gene: .
clone size: .
CDR3 protein: CASSLGAGYNEQFF
CDR3 DNA: TGTGCCAGCAGCTTAGGGGCAGGGTACAATGAGCAGTTCTTC

V gene: TRBV6-5
J gene: TRBJ1-2
D gene: TRBD1
clone size: once
CDR3 protein: CASSYPGQNYGYTF
CDR3 DNA: TGTGCCAGCAGTTACCCGGGACAGAACTATGGCTACACCTTC

V gene: TRBV30
J gene: TRBJ1-3
D gene: .
clone size: .
CDR3 protein: CAWIYSGAWSNTIYF
CDR3 DNA: TGTGCCTGGATTTATAGCGGGGCCTGGTCAAACACCATATATTTT

V gene: TRBV7-2
J gene: TRBJ1-6
D gene: .
clone size: once
CDR3 protein: CASNPGINSPLHF
CDR3 DNA: TGTGCCAGCAACCCAGGGATTAATTCACCCCTCCACTTT

V gene: TRBV5-4
J gene: TRBJ2-3
D gene: .
clone size: .
CDR3 protein: CASSGRGSTDTQYF
CDR3 DNA: TGTGCCAGCAGCGGGAGAGGGAGCACAGATACGCAGTATTTT

V gene: TRBV13
J gene: TRBJ2-4
D gene: .
clone size: .
CDR3 protein: CASSRGGTLPKNIQYF
CDR3 DNA: TGTGCCAGCAGCAGGGGGGGGACTCTCCCCAAAAACATTCAGTACTTC

V gene: TRBV18
J gene: TRBJ2-7
D gene: .
clone size: .
CDR3 protein: CASSPHPEYEQYF
CDR3 DNA: TGTGCCAGCTCACCACACCCGGAGTACGAGCAGTACTTC

V gene: TRBV15
J gene: TRBJ1-3
D gene: TRBD1
clone size: .
CDR3 protein: CATSRDRGSGNTIYF
CDR3 DNA: TGTGCCACCAGCAGGGACAGGGGATCTGGAAACACCATATATTTT

V gene: TRBV19
J gene: TRBJ1-5
D gene: .
clone size: .
CDR3 protein: CASRKGGGDLGPNSNQPQHF
CDR3 DNA: TGTGCCAGTAGGAAGGGAGGGGGGGACTTGGGCCCTAATAGCAATCAGCCCCAGCATTTT

V gene: TRBV10-3
J gene: TRBJ1-2
D gene: TRBD1
clone size: once
CDR3 protein: CAITQGAGDYGYTF
CDR3 DNA: TGTGCCATCACCCAGGGGGCGGGGGACTATGGCTACACCTTC

V gene: TRBV15
J gene: TRBJ2-5
D gene: TRBD1
clone size: .
CDR3 protein: CATSRDRGQGGETQYF
CDR3 DNA: TGTGCCACCAGCAGAGATAGGGGACAGGGGGGAGAGACCCAGTACTTC

V gene: TRBV6-5
J gene: TRBJ1-2
D gene: TRBD1
clone size: .
CDR3 protein: CASRAIGGLYGYTF
CDR3 DNA: TGTGCCAGCAGAGCTATAGGGGGCCTCTATGGCTACACCTTC

V gene: TRBV5-3
J gene: TRBJ2-4
D gene: TRBD2
clone size: .
CDR3 protein: CARSYGLAGAIAKNIQYF
CDR3 DNA: TGTGCCAGAAGCTACGGACTAGCGGGGGCGATAGCCAAAAACATTCAGTACTTC

V gene: TRBV12-3/TRBV12-4
J gene: TRBJ1-1
D gene: .
clone size: .
CDR3 protein: CASSLKGGSEAFF
CDR3 DNA: TGTGCCAGCAGTTTAAAAGGGGGATCTGAAGCTTTCTTT

V gene: TRBV6-5
J gene: TRBJ2-1
D gene: .
clone size: .
CDR3 protein: CASSRDRGARNEQFF
CDR3 DNA: TGTGCCAGCAGCCGCGACCGGGGGGCGCGGAATGAGCAGTTCTTC

V gene: TRBV6-1
J gene: TRBJ2-1
D gene: TRBD2
clone size: .
CDR3 protein: CASSELAGDYNEQFF
CDR3 DNA: TGTGCCAGCAGTGAGCTAGCGGGGGACTACAATGAGCAGTTCTTC

V gene: TRBV28
J gene: TRBJ2-4
D gene: .
clone size: few
CDR3 protein: CASSLTVRTNPKNIQYF
CDR3 DNA: TGTGCCAGCAGTTTAACAGTGCGAACAAACCCTAAAAACATTCAGTACTTC

V gene: TRBV19
J gene: TRBJ2-1
D gene: TRBD1
clone size: .
CDR3 protein: CASSLVQGETYNEQFF
CDR3 DNA: TGTGCCAGTAGTCTAGTACAGGGGGAAACTTACAATGAGCAGTTCTTC

V gene: TRBV6-6
J gene: TRBJ1-5
D gene: .
clone size: .
CDR3 protein: CASSYSEGEGNQPQHF
CDR3 DNA: TGTGCCAGCAGTTACTCGGAGGGTGAGGGCAATCAGCCCCAGCATTTT

V gene: TRBV3-1/TRBV3-2
J gene: TRBJ1-1
D gene: .
clone size: once
CDR3 protein: CASTPLRDTEAFF
CDR3 DNA: TGTGCCAGCACCCCATTGAGGGACACTGAAGCTTTCTTT

V gene: TRBV18
J gene: TRBJ1-5
D gene: .
clone size: .
CDR3 protein: CASSSDSNQPQHF
CDR3 DNA: TGTGCCAGCTCAAGCGATAGCAATCAGCCCCAGCATTTT

V gene: TRBV7-2
J gene: TRBJ1-6
D gene: .
clone size: .
CDR3 protein: CASSLATDNSPLHF
CDR3 DNA: TGTGCCAGCAGCTTAGCCACGGATAATTCACCCCTCCACTTT

V gene: TRBV9
J gene: TRBJ2-5
D gene: .
clone size: .
CDR3 protein: CASSAGYSEETQYF
CDR3 DNA: TGTGCCAGCAGCGCGGGGTACAGTGAAGAGACCCAGTACTTC

V gene: TRBV27
J gene: TRBJ2-2
D gene: TRBD1
clone size: .
CDR3 protein: CASSTRTGINTGELFF
CDR3 DNA: TGTGCCAGCAGTACAAGGACAGGGATTAACACCGGGGAGCTGTTTTTT

V gene: TRBV14
J gene: TRBJ2-7
D gene: .
clone size: .
CDR3 protein: CASSPTARGEQYF
CDR3 DNA: TGTGCCAGCAGCCCCACGGCTAGGGGTGAGCAGTACTTC

V gene: TRBV5-6
J gene: TRBJ1-5
D gene: .
clone size: .
CDR3 protein: CASSFQGYGNQPQHF
CDR3 DNA: TGTGCCAGCAGCTTTCAGGGTTACGGCAATCAGCCCCAGCATTTT

V gene: TRBV7-8
J gene: TRBJ2-1
D gene: TRBD2
clone size: .
CDR3 protein: CASSLVRRTSDYNEQFF
CDR3 DNA: TGTGCCAGCAGCTTAGTAAGGAGGACTAGCGATTACAATGAGCAGTTCTTC

V gene: TRBV7-6
J gene: TRBJ2-5
D gene: .
clone size: .
CDR3 protein: CASSLGRQETQYF
CDR3 DNA: TGTGCCAGCAGCTTGGGCAGACAAGAGACCCAGTACTTC

V gene: TRBV2
J gene: TRBJ2-3
D gene: TRBD2
clone size: once
CDR3 protein: CASSLRGVASGDTQYF
CDR3 DNA: TGTGCCAGCAGCCTGAGAGGGGTGGCTAGCGGAGATACGCAGTATTTT

V gene: TRBV19
J gene: TRBJ1-4
D gene: .
clone size: .
CDR3 protein: CASSRQAGTTGEKLFF
CDR3 DNA: TGTGCCAGCTCCCGCCAAGCCGGGACAACTGGTGAAAAACTGTTTTTT

V gene: TRBV18
J gene: TRBJ1-1
D gene: TRBD1
clone size: .
CDR3 protein: CASSLTGGNTEAFF
CDR3 DNA: TGTGCCAGCTCACTCACAGGGGGGAACACTGAAGCTTTCTTT

V gene: TRBV5-1
J gene: TRBJ1-2
D gene: TRBD1
clone size: .
CDR3 protein: CASSDLTGGRNGYTF
CDR3 DNA: TGCGCCAGCAGCGATCTTACAGGGGGCAGGAATGGCTACACCTTC